The rows below give T cell receptor beta chains drawn from one sample of a study of identical twins. TCRdb re-derived calls from the 5' RACE reads in MiXCR, one entry per CDR3 protein. The sample includes about 1.7 million distinct CDR3 sequences, under 35% of them seen just once. Sequencing was done on a sample of cord blood. The receptors stem from a newborn girl in good health. Each CDR3 is given with its conserved first and last residue. The D gene is left open where the match is weak. The size entry is marked missing in some rows and otherwise reads once, few, many or a size class.

NA TRBJ2-3 TRBD2 TRBV20-1 TGCAGTGCTGCCCCTAGCGGGGGGGCGAGCACAGATACGCAGTATTTT CSAAPSGGASTDTQYF
NA TRBJ2-4 NA TRBV11-2 TGTGCCAGCAGCACCCGCCCTAGCCTCCAAAGAGCCAAAAACATTCAGTACTTC CASSTRPSLQRAKNIQYF
few TRBJ2-6 NA TRBV7-2 TGTGCCAGCAGCCAACGGACAGTTTCTAGATCCTCTGGGGCCAACGTCCTGACTTTC CASSQRTVSRSSGANVLTF
NA TRBJ2-7 TRBD2 TRBV12-3/TRBV12-4 TGTGCCAGCAGTCTCCGGCTAGCGGGGGGGCCAGGGATTCAGTACTTC CASSLRLAGGPGIQYF
NA TRBJ2-3 TRBD1 TRBV20-1 TGCAGTGCTAGAGATCGAGGGGGCGGCACAGATACGCAGTATTTT CSARDRGGGTDTQYF
NA TRBJ1-2 NA TRBV12-3/TRBV12-4 TGTGCCAGCAGTCCCGGACAGAAATCTAACTATGGCTACACCTTC CASSPGQKSNYGYTF
few TRBJ2-7 TRBD1 TRBV13 TGTGCCAGCAGCTTTGGCGGGACAGGGATGTTCTACGAGCAGTACTTC CASSFGGTGMFYEQYF
few TRBJ2-4 NA TRBV5-1 TGCGCCAGCAGCTTGGTGGGGACAATAGCCAAAAACATTCAGTACTTC CASSLVGTIAKNIQYF
few TRBJ2-1 TRBD2 TRBV24-1 TGTGCCACGGTAGCGGGAGAGGGCAATGAGCAGTTCTTC CATVAGEGNEQFF
few TRBJ2-3 NA TRBV2 TGTGCCAGCAGTGACGTGATGGTCACAGATACGCAGTATTTT CASSDVMVTDTQYF
NA TRBJ2-2 NA TRBV7-9 TGTGCCAGCAGCTTAGGGCCCCGGGAGGAGCTGTTTTTT CASSLGPREELFF